This T cell receptor beta chain originates from a study of CD8+CD57+ T cells in acquired aplastic anemia. Study overall: Average DNA yield from sorted CD4+ and CD8+ cells was 3.2 ug.

There are 17 residues in the CDR3. The TCR beta profiling, which covered VDJ combination and CDR3 sequence, was carried out using genomic DNA as the template. One entry per CDR3 protein results from TCRdb running MiXCR on the reads. The sample includes 150,000 to 200,000 distinct CDR3 sequences, around three fifths seen only once; the top ten take 35% to 55%. General observations from the study: No significant difference in CD8+ Simpson's diversity was found between patients and controls.

Notes on this clonotype: The target antigen is unknown.

The sample comprised sorted CD4+, CD8+, or CD8+CD57+ T cells (not recorded which) from PBMCs. The chain joins TRBV12-3 or TRBV12-4 to TRBJ2-7; D perhaps matches TRBD2 (7 bases). The DNA matches TRBJ2-5 better at its end, which makes the J call doubtful. The receptor comes from a human donor with severe aplastic anemia or a healthy control (not recorded which). CDR3 amino acids: CASSFPGVAGAVETQYF. The CDR3 region has the DNA TGTGCCAGCAGTTTCCCGGGGGTTGCGGGGGCGGTAGAGACCCAGTACTTC.